Following are 27 T cell receptor beta chains from one sample sequenced in a study of blood T cell repertoires in COVID-19. Some clones are missing from TCRdb's copy, which holds only in-frame ones; the method was immunoSEQ multiplex PCR. The sample lists 250,000 or so clones, 75% to 90% occurring once. Material for sequencing was peripheral blood. The receptors stem from a woman aged 40 to 55 who had recovered from COVID-19.

The V call is TRBV14, the J call TRBJ2-2; 12 bases map to TRBD2. V was pared by 4 bases and J by 6 bases, with 6 bases of the junction left unmatched. The CDR3 has 16 residues. Germline V lookup: CDR1 SGHDN, CDR2 FVKESK. CDR3 residues: CASSLTSGRTSGELFF. The CDR3, as DNA: TGTGCCAGCAGCCTGACTAGCGGGAGAACTTCCGGGGAGCTGTTTTTT.

The chain combines TRBV19 with TRBJ2-3; 8 bases agree with TRBD1. This CDR3 has 15 amino acids. V lost 4 bases to trimming and J lost 6 bases; unmatched junction nucleotides: 9. Germline values: CDR1 LNHDA, CDR2 SQIVND (reference sequence). The CDR3 DNA reads as TGTGCCAGTAGTAAGGACAGGGCCCGATCGGATACGCAGTATTTT. It is translated as CASSKDRARSDTQYF.

The chain couples TRBV5-1 to TRBJ2-3; 7 nucleotides line up with TRBD2. The CDR3 is made up of 17 amino acids. In germline, CDR1 is SGHRS, CDR2 YFSETQ. V was pared by 1 base and J by 6 bases, with 14 bases of the junction left unmatched. The CDR3 spells CASSLLDSTSPADTQYF. CDR3 in DNA: TGCGCCAGCAGCTTGCTTGATTCGACTAGCCCAGCCGATACGCAGTATTTT.

The chain couples TRBV27 to TRBJ1-1, with D possibly matching TRBD1 (5 bases). V lost 6 bases, J lost 7 bases, and 21 bases lay in between. Germline V gene lookup returns CDR1 MNHEY and CDR2 SMNVEV (reference sequence). This CDR3 has 15 residues. The CDR3: CASSSRAGFFFEAFF. For the CDR3, the DNA is TGTGCCAGCAGCTCCCGGGCAGGGTTTTTTTTTGAAGCTTTCTTT.

The CDR3 protein is CSIRQGISTDTQYF. Here the CDR3 DNA reads TGCAGCATCCGACAGGGTATCAGCACAGATACGCAGTATTTT. V usage is TRBV29-1 and J usage is TRBJ2-3; 7 bases agree with TRBD1. Germline V gives CDR1 SQVTM, CDR2 ANQGSEA. The CDR3 has 14 amino acids. V dropped 8 bases and J dropped 0; count of bases not matched to a gene: 8.

The rearrangement links TRBV7-2 to TRBJ1-1; D is uncertain. Germline CDR1 SGHTA, CDR2 FQGNSA. V lost 5 bases, J lost 1 base, and 8 bases lay in between. The CDR3 consists of 13 residues. The CDR3 sequence: CASSRTRNTEAFF. The DNA for the CDR3 is TGTGCCAGCAGCCGTACAAGGAACACTGAAGCTTTCTTT. The full variable domain, in which reference TRBV7-2 and TRBJ1-1 provide the parts outside the CDR3, is GAGVSQSPSNKVTEKGKDVELRCDPISGHTALYWYRQSLGQGLEFLIYFQGNSAPDKSGLPSDRFSAERTGGSVSTLTIQRTQQEDSAVYLCASSRTRNTEAFFGQGTRLTVV.

This chain uses TRBV6-4 with TRBJ1-1, with D perhaps TRBD1 (6 bases). Germline V CDR1 and CDR2: MRHNA, SNTAGT. The germline V and J ends were trimmed by 6 bases and 4 bases, with 12 bases remaining between them. CDR3 length: 13 amino acids. As DNA, the CDR3 is TGTGCCAGCAGAAACAGGGAGACCACTGAAGCTTTCTTT. It encodes CASRNRETTEAFF.

The V gene is TRBV27, the J gene TRBJ1-6; TRBD1 aligns across 9 bases. Germline CDR1 is MNHEY and CDR2 is SMNVEV (reference sequence). This CDR3 contains 14 residues. Trimming at V came to 1 base and at J to 11 bases, leaving 3 bases not matched to a gene. CDR3 DNA: TGTGCCAGCAGTTTATTGACAGGGGGGCCACCCCTCCACTTT. This translates into CASSLLTGGPPLHF.

The chain joins TRBV30 to TRBJ1-1; possibly TRBD1 for D (5 bases). V gave up 0 bases and J gave up 4 bases, with 9 bases separating them. Germline V gives CDR1 GTSNPN, CDR2 SVGIG (reference sequence). This CDR3 is 13 amino acids long. The CDR3, as DNA: TGTGCCTGGAGTGTTCACGGGGGCACTGAAGCTTTCTTT. It yields the protein CAWSVHGGTEAFF.

This chain connects TRBV6-4 to TRBJ2-3; D possibly corresponds to TRBD1 (5 bases). The CDR3 spans 16 residues. Germline loops: CDR1 MRHNA, CDR2 SNTAGT. Trimming took 0 bases from V and 0 from J, leaving 10 bases between them. In DNA, the CDR3 is TGTGCCAGCAGTGACTCGGCAGGGTCTAGCACAGATACGCAGTATTTT. Protein product: CASSDSAGSSTDTQYF.

CDR3 in DNA: TGTGCCAGCAGCTTGCAAACAGGGTTCGGGGAGCTGTTTTTT. Translation gives CASSLQTGFGELFF. The rearrangement links TRBV5-6 to TRBJ2-2, with D tentatively TRBD1 (6 bases). The CDR3 loop spans 14 amino acids. Looked up from germline, CDR1 is SGHDT and CDR2 is YYEEEE. Trimming stripped 1 base from V and 7 bases from J, with 11 bases between.

CDR3 nucleotide sequence: TGTGCCAGCAGCGAAGCCGAAACTAGCGCTGAGCAGTTCTTC. Translation gives CASSEAETSAEQFF. This chain uses TRBV7-8 with TRBJ2-1, with 7 bases fitting TRBD2. V was pared by 5 bases and J by 9 bases, with 10 bases of the junction left unmatched. The CDR3 has 14 amino acids. Germline assignment: CDR1 SGHVS and CDR2 FQNEAQ. Looking up the rest from reference TRBV7-8 and TRBJ2-1 gives the full variable domain: GAGVSQSPRYKVAKRGQDVALRCDPISGHVSLFWYQQALGQGPEFLTYFQNEAQLDKSGLPSDRFFAERPEGSVSTLKIQRTQQEDSAVYLCASSEAETSAEQFFGPGTRLTVL.

The chain is built from TRBV4-3 and TRBJ2-1; D may be TRBD2 (5 bases). The CDR3 has 17 residues. Per germline, CDR1 LGHNA and CDR2 YSLEER. Trimming removed 0 bases from V and 9 bases from J, with 21 bases in between. The CDR3 is CASSQESRPPWRSEQFF. The CDR3 DNA follows: TGCGCCAGCAGCCAAGAATCCAGGCCCCCATGGAGGAGTGAGCAGTTCTTC.

This chain uses TRBV7-9 with TRBJ2-1, with D unclear. The CDR3 is 13 residues long. Trimming removed 7 bases from V and 7 bases from J, with 14 bases in between. Looked up from germline, CDR1 is SEHNR and CDR2 is FQNEAQ (reference sequence). The CDR3, as DNA: TGTGCCAGCAAGACTGAGATGAATAATGAGCAGTTCTTC. Protein: CASKTEMNNEQFF. Together with reference TRBV7-9 and TRBJ2-1, the CDR3 gives the full variable domain: DTGVSQNPRHKITKRGQNVTFRCDPISEHNRLYWYRQTLGQGPEFLTYFQNEAQLEKSRLLSDRFSAERPKGSFSTLEIQRTEQGDSAMYLCASKTEMNNEQFFGPGTRLTVL.

For this clone: The junction differs from germline at one of its ends, possibly a read error. The V and J genes are TRBV10-2 and TRBJ2-7; 8 nucleotides line up with TRBD1. Germline values: CDR1 WSHSY, CDR2 SAAADI. The CDR3 loop spans 14 amino acids. In nucleotides, the CDR3 is TGCGCCAGCATTTGGGGGGACAGGTCCTCCGAGCAGTACTTC. Translated: CASIWGDRSSEQYF.

The rearrangement joins TRBV7-9 to TRBJ2-7; D is possibly TRBD2 (6 bases). V was pared by 7 bases and J by 6 bases, with 13 bases between. The germline gives CDR1 SEHNR, CDR2 FQNEAQ (reference sequence). The CDR3 loop spans 12 amino acids. CDR3 nucleotide sequence: TGTGCCAGCAAGGGTTCGGGGGTCGAGCAGTACGTC. This translates into CASKGSGVEQYV.

This clone was recorded once. The V and J genes are TRBV28 and TRBJ1-1, with D uncertain. Germline V gives CDR1 MDHEN, CDR2 SYDVKM. V was shortened by 2 bases and J by 4 bases, with 11 bases between the two germline ends. This CDR3 has 14 residues. CDR3 residues: CASSLGQRVTEAFF. CDR3 nucleotide sequence: TGTGCCAGCAGTTTAGGGCAGAGGGTCACTGAAGCTTTCTTT.

This chain joins TRBV3-1 (or the pseudogene TRBV3-2) and TRBJ1-2, with TRBD1 matching over 7 bases. The length of the CDR3 is 13 residues. V lost 3 bases to trimming and J lost 8 bases; unmatched junction nucleotides: 6. Germline V CDR1 and CDR2: LGHDT, YNNKEL (reference sequence). This CDR3 reads CASSHGQATGYTF. The CDR3 DNA is TGTGCCAGCAGCCACGGACAGGCGACAGGCTACACCTTC.

CDR3 coding DNA: TGTGCCACCAGCAAGGGGCCCGGGCTAGCGACTGAAGCTTTCTTT. It codes for CATSKGPGLATEAFF. The chain carries TRBV15 and TRBJ1-1; possibly TRBD1 for D (5 bases). The CDR3 covers 15 residues. The V end was cut by 4 bases, the J end by 5 bases, with 17 bases between. From germline, CDR1 is LNHNV and CDR2 YYDKDF (reference sequence).

This chain connects TRBV4-1 to TRBJ2-5, with 7 bases that match TRBD2. The germline V gene has CDR1 MGHRA and CDR2 YSYEKL. After removal of 1 base from V and 0 bases from J, the junction contained 5 bases not matched to a gene. The CDR3 sequence is 16 residues long. CDR3 sequence (DNA): TGCGCCAGCAGCCAAGGAGGGACTATGTACCAAGAGACCCAGTACTTC. Amino acids: CASSQGGTMYQETQYF.

The chain employs TRBV3-1 (or the pseudogene TRBV3-2) and TRBJ2-7, with a weak D call TRBD2 (6 bases). Trimming left V 2 bases short and J 7 bases short, with 12 bases between. The CDR3 spans 13 residues. Germline CDR1 reads LGHDT; CDR2 reads YNNKEL (reference sequence). In nucleotides, the CDR3 is TGTGCCAGCAGCCAAAAGCGGCGGGGAGAGCAGTACGTC. It codes for CASSQKRRGEQYV.

The chain employs TRBV5-6 and TRBJ1-6; 8 bases fit TRBD1. The germline CDR1 and CDR2 sequences are SGHDT and YYEEEE. The J segment lost 8 bases and the V segment lost 7 bases, leaving 8 bases of the junction unmatched. This CDR3 is built from 14 residues. As DNA, the CDR3 is TGTGCCAGCGAATCAGGGGGCGCGTATTCACCCCTCCACTTT. Translating gives CASESGGAYSPLHF.

This clone showed up just a few times. The chain has TRBV10-1 and TRBJ1-1; 8 positions agree with TRBD1. Per germline, CDR1 WNHNN and CDR2 SYGVQD (reference sequence). This CDR3 is built from 14 residues. Trimming removed 8 bases from V and 2 bases from J; junction bases left unmatched: 7. CDR3 nucleotides: TGCGCCAGCGGCCCGGACAGGGAAAACACTGAAGCTTTCTTT. Its protein is CASGPDRENTEAFF.

The J gene is TRBJ1-4, the V gene TRBV19; tentative D call: TRBD1 (5 bases). The CDR3 length is 14 residues. Germline V gene data show CDR1 as LNHDA and CDR2 as SQIVND (reference sequence). V dropped 3 bases and J dropped 8 bases, with 13 bases sitting between them. The CDR3 DNA reads as TGTGCCAGTAGTATGGGGGAGGTGGGCGAAAAACTGTTTTTT. Residues: CASSMGEVGEKLFF.

The genes are TRBV5-4 and TRBJ1-3; maybe TRBD1 (6 bases). There are 14 residues in the CDR3. V was trimmed by 4 bases and J by 4 bases, leaving 12 bases between them. Germline V CDR1 and CDR2: SGHNT, YYREEE (reference sequence). The CDR3 sequence: CASSQRGGGNTIYF. The DNA of the CDR3 is TGTGCCAGCAGCCAACGGGGGGGCGGAAACACCATATATTTT.

The chain uses TRBV24-1 and TRBJ2-1, with D perhaps matching TRBD2 (7 bases). Germline CDR1 KGHDR, CDR2 SFDVKD. V lost 0 bases and J lost 8, with 13 bases in between. CDR3 length: 15 residues. CDR3 bases: TGTGCCACCAGTGATTTGACTAGGGGGGGGCATGAGCAGTTCTTC. This gives the protein CATSDLTRGGHEQFF.

This sequence joins TRBV5-1 and TRBJ1-5; possibly TRBD1 for D (5 bases). The V end was cut by 4 bases, the J end by 5 bases, with 16 bases between. This CDR3 contains 15 residues. The germline V gene encodes CDR1 SGHRS and CDR2 YFSETQ. CDR3 loop: CASSPTGSSDQPQHF. The CDR3 DNA sequence: TGCGCCAGCAGCCCTACAGGTAGTTCGGATCAGCCCCAGCATTTT.